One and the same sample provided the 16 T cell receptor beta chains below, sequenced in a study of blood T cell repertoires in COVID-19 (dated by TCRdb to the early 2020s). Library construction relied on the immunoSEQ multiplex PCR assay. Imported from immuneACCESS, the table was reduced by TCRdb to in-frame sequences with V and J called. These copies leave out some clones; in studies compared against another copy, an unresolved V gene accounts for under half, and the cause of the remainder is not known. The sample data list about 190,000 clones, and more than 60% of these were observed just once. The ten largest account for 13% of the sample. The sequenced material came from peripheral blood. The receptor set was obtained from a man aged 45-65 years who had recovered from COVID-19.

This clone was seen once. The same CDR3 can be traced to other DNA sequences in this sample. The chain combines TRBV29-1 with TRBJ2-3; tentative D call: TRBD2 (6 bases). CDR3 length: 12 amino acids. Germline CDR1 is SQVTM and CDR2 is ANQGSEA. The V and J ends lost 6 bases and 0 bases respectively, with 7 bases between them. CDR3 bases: TGCAGCGTCGGGACTAGCACAGATACGCAGTATTTT. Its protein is CSVGTSTDTQYF.

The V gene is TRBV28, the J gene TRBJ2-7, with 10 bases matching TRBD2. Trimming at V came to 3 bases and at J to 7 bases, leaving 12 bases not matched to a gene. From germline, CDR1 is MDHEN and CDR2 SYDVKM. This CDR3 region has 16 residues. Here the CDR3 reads CASSFWSSGSFGEQYF. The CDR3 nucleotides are TGTGCCAGCAGTTTTTGGTCTAGCGGGAGTTTTGGGGAGCAGTACTTC.

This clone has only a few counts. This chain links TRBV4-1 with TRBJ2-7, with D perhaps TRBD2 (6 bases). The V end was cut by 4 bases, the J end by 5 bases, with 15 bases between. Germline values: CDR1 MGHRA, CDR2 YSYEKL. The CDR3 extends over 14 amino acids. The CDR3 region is CASSLNREKNEQYF. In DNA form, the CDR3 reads TGCGCCAGCAGCCTAAACCGGGAGAAGAACGAGCAGTACTTC.

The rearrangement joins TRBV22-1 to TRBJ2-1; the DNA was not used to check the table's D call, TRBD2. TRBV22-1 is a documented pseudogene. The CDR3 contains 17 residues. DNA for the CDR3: TGTCCTGGGAGCCCGAAGACTAGCGTAATCTCCTACAATGAGCAGTTCTTC. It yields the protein CPGSPKTSVISYNEQFF.

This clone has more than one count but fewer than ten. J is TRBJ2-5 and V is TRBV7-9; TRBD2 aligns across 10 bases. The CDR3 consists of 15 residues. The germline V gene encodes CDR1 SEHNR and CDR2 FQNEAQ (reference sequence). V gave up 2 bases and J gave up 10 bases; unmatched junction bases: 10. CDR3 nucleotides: TGTGCCAGCAGCTTATGGGGGACTAGCGAAAGGGGCCAGTACTTC. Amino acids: CASSLWGTSERGQYF.

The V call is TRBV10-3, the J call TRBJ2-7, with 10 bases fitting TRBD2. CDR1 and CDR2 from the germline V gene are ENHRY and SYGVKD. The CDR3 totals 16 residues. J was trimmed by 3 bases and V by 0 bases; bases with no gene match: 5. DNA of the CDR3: TGTGCCATCAGTGAGTCGTCTACTAGCGGGATCTACGAGCAGTACTTC. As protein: CAISESSTSGIYEQYF.

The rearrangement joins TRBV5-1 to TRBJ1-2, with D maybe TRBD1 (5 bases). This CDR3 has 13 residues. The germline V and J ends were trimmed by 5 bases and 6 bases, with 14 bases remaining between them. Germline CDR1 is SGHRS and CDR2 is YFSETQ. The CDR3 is CASRETGGDGYTF. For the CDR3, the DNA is TGCGCCAGCAGGGAAACGGGGGGTGATGGCTACACCTTC.

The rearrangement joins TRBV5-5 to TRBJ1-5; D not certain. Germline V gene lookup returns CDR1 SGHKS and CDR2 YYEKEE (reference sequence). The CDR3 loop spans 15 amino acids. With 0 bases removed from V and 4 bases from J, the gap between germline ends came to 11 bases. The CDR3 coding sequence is TGTGCCAGCAGCTTGGACGGGTTAGAAAATCAGCCCCAGCATTTT. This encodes CASSLDGLENQPQHF.

CDR3: CASSPLPTGSWVDTQYF. The CDR3, as DNA: TGTGCCAGCTCACCACTCCCAACAGGGTCCTGGGTGGATACGCAGTATTTT. The J gene is TRBJ2-3, the V gene TRBV18, with a possible D match to TRBD1 (6 bases). V dropped 1 base and J dropped 6 bases, with 20 bases sitting between them. Germline V lookup: CDR1 KGHSH, CDR2 LQKENI. CDR3 length: 17 residues.

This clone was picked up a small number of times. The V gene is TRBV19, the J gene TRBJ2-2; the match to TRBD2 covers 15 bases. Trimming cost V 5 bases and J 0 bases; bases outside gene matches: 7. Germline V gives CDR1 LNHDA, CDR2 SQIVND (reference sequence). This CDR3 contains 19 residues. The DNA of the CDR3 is TGTGCCAGTAGTCTAAAGGGACTAGCGGGAGGTGCGAACACCGGGGAGCTGTTTTTT. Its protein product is CASSLKGLAGGANTGELFF.

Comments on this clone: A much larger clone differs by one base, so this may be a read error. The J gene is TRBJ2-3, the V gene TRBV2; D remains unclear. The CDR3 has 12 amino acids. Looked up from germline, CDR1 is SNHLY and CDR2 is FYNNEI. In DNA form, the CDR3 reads TGTGTCAGCCGGAGAGACACAGATACGCAGTATTTT. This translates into CVSRRDTDTQYF.

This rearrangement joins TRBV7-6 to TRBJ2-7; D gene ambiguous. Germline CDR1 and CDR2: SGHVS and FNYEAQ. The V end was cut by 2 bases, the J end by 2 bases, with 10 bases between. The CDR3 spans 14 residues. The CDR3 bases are TGTGCCAGCAGCTTAACTTTCCGAGCCTACGAGCAGTACTTC. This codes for CASSLTFRAYEQYF.

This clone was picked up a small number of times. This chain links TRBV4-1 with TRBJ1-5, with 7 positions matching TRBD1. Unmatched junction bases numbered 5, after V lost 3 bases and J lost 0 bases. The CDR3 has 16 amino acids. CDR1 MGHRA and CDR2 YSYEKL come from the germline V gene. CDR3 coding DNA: TGCGCCAGCAGCCAGGCACAGGGGACTAGCAATCAGCCCCAGCATTTT. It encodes CASSQAQGTSNQPQHF.

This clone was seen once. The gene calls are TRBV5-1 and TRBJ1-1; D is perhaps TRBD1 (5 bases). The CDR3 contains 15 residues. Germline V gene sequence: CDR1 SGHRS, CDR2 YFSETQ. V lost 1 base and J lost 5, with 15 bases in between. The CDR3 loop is CASSLSSGTRTEAFF. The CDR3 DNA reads TGCGCCAGCAGCTTGAGTTCAGGGACTCGGACTGAAGCTTTCTTT.

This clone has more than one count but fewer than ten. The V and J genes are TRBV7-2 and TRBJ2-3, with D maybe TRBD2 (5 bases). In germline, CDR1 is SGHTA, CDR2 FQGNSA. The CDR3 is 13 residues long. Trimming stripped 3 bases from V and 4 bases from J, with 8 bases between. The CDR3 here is CASSFAGSDTQYF. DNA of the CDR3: TGTGCCAGCAGCTTTGCGGGTTCAGATACGCAGTATTTT.

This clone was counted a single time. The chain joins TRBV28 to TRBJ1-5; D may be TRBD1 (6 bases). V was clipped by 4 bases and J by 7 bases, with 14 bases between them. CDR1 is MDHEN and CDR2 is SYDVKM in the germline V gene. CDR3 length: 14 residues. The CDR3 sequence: CASSSGGPGQPQHF. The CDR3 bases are TGTGCCAGCAGTTCCGGGGGGCCGGGACAGCCCCAGCATTTT. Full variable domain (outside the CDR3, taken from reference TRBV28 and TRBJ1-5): DVKVTQSSRYLVKRTGEKVFLECVQDMDHENMFWYRQDPGLGLRLIYFSYDVKMKEKGDIPEGYSVSREKKERFSLILESASTNQTSMYLCASSSGGPGQPQHFGDGTRLSIL.